This T cell receptor (beta chain) was captured by sequencing in a study of T cells after yellow fever vaccination. On this clonotype: Its target is not known.

Study observations and caveats: Some clonotypes, a small share, were shared between CD4 and CD8 compartments. After the booster, 96% of CD4 and approximately 90% of CD8 primary-response clones were re-detected.

Template switching with 5'RACE generated the TCR cDNA and added a universal primer site and UMIs. One entry per CDR3 protein results from TCRdb running MiXCR on the 5' RACE reads. The sample yields approximately 580,000 distinct CDR3 sequences, 17% seen once. This receptor was taken from a man aged 18 to 29 who received the YFV17D yellow fever vaccine. The source was PBMCs, collected around 5 days after the first yellow fever vaccination.

CDR3 sequence: CAGRDRGPSGANVLTF. CDR3 coding DNA: TGTGCCGGGAGAGACAGGGGGCCCTCTGGGGCCAACGTCCTGACTTTC. The V gene is TRBV21-1, the J gene TRBJ2-6; TRBD1, the D gene given by the table, was not confirmed from the DNA. TRBV21-1 is given as a pseudogene. The CDR3 covers 16 residues.